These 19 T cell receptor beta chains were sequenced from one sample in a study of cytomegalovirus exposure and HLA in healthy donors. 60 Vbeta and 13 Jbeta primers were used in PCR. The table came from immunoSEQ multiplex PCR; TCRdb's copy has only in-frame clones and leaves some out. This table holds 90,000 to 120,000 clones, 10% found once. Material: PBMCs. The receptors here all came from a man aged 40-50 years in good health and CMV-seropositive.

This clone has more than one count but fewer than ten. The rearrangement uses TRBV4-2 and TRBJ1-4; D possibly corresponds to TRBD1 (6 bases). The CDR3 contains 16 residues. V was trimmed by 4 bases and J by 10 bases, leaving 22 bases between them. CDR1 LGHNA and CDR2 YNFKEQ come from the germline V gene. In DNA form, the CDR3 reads TGTGCCAGCAGCCTCCGCAGGCGAACTTTAGGGGGAAAACTGTTTTTT. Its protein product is CASSLRRRTLGGKLFF.

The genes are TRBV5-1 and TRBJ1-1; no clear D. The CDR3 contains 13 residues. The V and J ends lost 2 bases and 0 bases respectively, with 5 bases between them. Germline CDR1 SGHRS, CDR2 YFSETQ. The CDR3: CASSLEMNTEAFF. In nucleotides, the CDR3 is TGCGCCAGCAGCTTAGAGATGAACACTGAAGCTTTCTTT.

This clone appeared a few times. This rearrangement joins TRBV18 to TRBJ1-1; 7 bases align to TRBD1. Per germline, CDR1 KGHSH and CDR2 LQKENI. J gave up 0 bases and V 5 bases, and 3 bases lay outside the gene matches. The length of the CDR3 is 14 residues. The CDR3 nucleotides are TGTGCCAGCTCATCGACAGGGATGAACACTGAAGCTTTCTTT. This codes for CASSSTGMNTEAFF.

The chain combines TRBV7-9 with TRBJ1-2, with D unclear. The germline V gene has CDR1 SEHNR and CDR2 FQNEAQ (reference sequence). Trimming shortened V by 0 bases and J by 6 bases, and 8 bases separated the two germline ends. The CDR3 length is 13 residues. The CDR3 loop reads CASSLADTDGYTF. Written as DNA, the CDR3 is TGTGCCAGCAGCTTAGCAGACACAGATGGCTACACCTTC.

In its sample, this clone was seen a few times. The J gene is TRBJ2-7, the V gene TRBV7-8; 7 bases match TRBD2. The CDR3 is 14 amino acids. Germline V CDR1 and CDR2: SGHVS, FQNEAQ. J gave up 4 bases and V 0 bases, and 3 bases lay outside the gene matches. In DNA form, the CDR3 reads TGTGCCAGCAGCTTAGCTAGCGGGTCTTACGAGCAGTACTTC. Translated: CASSLASGSYEQYF.

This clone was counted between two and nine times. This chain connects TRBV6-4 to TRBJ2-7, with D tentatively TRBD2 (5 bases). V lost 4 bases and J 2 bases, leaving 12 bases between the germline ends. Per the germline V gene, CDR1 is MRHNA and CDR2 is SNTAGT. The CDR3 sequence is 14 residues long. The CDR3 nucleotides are TGTGCCAGCAGTGTGGAGTACGGGGCCTACGAGCAGTACTTC. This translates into CASSVEYGAYEQYF.

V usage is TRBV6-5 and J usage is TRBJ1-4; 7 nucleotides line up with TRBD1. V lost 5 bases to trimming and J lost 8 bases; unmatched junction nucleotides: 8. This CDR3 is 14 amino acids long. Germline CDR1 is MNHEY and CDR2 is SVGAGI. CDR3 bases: TGTGCCAGCAGTGACCAGGGGGGACCCGAAAAACTGTTTTTT. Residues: CASSDQGGPEKLFF.

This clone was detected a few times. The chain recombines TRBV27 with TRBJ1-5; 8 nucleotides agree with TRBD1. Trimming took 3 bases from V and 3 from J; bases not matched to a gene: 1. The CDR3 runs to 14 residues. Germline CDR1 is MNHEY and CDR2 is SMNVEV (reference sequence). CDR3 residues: CASSFQGANQPQHF. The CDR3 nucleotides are TGTGCCAGCAGTTTCCAGGGGGCCAATCAGCCCCAGCATTTT.

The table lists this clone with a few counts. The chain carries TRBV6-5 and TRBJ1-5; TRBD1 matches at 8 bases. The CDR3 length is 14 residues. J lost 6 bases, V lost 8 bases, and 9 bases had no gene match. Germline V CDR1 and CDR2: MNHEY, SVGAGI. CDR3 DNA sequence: TGTGCCAGCCGAAACGGACAGGGAGGTCAGCCCCAGCATTTT. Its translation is CASRNGQGGQPQHF.

The DNA of the CDR3 is TGTGCCAGCAGTTACTCGCCAGGGAACCAAGAGACCCAGTACTTC. Translation gives CASSYSPGNQETQYF. This rearrangement joins TRBV6-5 to TRBJ2-5, with a weak D call TRBD1 (5 bases). CDR1 and CDR2 from the germline V gene are MNHEY and SVGAGI. The CDR3 is 15 residues long. Trimming took 0 bases from V and 0 from J, leaving 8 bases between them.

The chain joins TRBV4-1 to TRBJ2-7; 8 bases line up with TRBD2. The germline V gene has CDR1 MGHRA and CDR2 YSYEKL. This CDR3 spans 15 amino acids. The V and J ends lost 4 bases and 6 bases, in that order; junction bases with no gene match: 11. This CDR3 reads CASSRGTRGSGEQYF. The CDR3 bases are TGCGCCAGCAGCCGAGGGACTAGGGGGAGTGGCGAGCAGTACTTC.

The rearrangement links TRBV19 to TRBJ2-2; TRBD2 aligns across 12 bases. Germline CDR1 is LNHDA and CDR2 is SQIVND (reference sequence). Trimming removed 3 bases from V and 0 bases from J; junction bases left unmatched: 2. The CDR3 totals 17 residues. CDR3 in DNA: TGTGCCAGTAGTATGGGACTAGCGGGCACGAACACCGGGGAGCTGTTTTTT. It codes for CASSMGLAGTNTGELFF.

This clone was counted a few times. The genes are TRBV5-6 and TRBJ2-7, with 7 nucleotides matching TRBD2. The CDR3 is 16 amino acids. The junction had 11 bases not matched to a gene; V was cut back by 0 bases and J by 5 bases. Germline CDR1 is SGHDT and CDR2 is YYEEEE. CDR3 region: CASSLGLRRGGDEQYF. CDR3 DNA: TGTGCCAGCAGCTTGGGACTCCGTCGGGGAGGGGACGAGCAGTACTTC.

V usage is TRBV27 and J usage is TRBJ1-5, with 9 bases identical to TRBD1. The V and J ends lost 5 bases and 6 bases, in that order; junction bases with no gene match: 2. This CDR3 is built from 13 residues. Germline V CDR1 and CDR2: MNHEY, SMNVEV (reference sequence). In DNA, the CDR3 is TGTGCCAGCAGTCCGGACAGGGGTCAGCCCCAGCATTTT. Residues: CASSPDRGQPQHF.

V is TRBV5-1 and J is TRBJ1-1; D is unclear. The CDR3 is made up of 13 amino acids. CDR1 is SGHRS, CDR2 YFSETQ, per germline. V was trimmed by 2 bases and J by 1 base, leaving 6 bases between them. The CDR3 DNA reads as TGCGCCAGCAGCTTCGGGTCGAACACTGAAGCTTTCTTT. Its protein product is CASSFGSNTEAFF.

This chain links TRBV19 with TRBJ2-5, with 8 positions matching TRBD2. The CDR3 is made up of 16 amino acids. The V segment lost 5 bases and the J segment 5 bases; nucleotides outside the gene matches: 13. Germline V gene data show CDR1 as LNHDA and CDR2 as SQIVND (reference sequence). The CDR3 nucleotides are TGTGCCAGTAGTGTTAGCGGGACTGGGCTGGTGGAGACCCAGTACTTC. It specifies CASSVSGTGLVETQYF. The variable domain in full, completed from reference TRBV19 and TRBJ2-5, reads DGGITQSPKYLFRKEGQNVTLSCEQNLNHDAMYWYRQDPGQGLRLIYYSQIVNDFQKGDIAEGYSVSREKKESFPLTVTSAQKNPTAFYLCASSVSGTGLVETQYFGPGTRLLVL.

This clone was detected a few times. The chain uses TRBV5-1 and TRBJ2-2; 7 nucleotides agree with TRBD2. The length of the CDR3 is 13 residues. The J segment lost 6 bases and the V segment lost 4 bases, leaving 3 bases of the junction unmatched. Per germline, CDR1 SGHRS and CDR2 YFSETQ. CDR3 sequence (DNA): TGCGCCAGCAGCCCTGGACTAGCCGGGGAGCTGTTTTTT. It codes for CASSPGLAGELFF.

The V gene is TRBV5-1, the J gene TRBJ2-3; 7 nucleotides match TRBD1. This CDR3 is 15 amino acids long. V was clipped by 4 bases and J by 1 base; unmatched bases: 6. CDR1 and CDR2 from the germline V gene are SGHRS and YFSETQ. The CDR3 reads CASSPQGRGTDTQYF. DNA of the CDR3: TGCGCCAGCAGCCCACAGGGGAGAGGCACAGATACGCAGTATTTT.

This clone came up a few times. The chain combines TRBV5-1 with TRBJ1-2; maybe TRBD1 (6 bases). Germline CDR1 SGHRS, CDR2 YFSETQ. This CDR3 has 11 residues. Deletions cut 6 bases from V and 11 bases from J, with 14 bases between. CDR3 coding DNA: TGCGCCAGCAACCAGGGGTCTGTATACACCTTC. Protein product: CASNQGSVYTF. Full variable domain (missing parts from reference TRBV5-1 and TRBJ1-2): KAGVTQTPRYLIKTRGQQVTLSCSPISGHRSVSWYQQTPGQGLQFLFEYFSETQRNKGNFPGRFSGRQFSNSRSEMNVSTLELGDSALYLCASNQGSVYTFGSGTRLTVV.